This T cell receptor beta chain was identified in a study of CD8 T cells in ankylosing spondylitis. Findings and limits, study-wide: A CD8+ phenotype characterized the disease-linked clones, which were relatively rare in peripheral blood. What seemed typical of ankylosing spondylitis blood was a TCR beta motif built from roughly eight highly homologous variants. Significant enrichment of disease-linked clones was reported in matched ankylosing spondylitis synovial fluid.

TCRdb ran MiXCR on the 5' RACE reads and lists one entry per CDR3 protein. The data contain around 890,000 distinct CDR3 sequences, about 11% of them singletons. This clonotype was seen a handful of times. Its antigen is unidentified. The CDR3 is made up of 14 amino acids. From germline, CDR1 is SGHRS and CDR2 YFSETQ. The ends were cut back, 7 bases at V and 5 bases at J, with 16 bases in the middle. The sample consisted of blood, either unsorted or a sorted T cell fraction (not recorded which). The chain carries TRBV5-1 and TRBJ2-1; tentative D call: TRBD2 (5 bases). This TCR was sampled from a male donor with ankylosing spondylitis. The DNA for the CDR3 is TGCGCCAGCCGACCCCCCAGCGGAGACAATGAGCAGTTCTTC. Amino acid sequence: CASRPPSGDNEQFF.